Following are 9 T cell receptor beta chains from one sample sequenced in a study of T cell responses to AZD1222 COVID-19 vaccine. The repertoire was sequenced with immunoSEQ multiplex PCR; TCRdb's copy has only in-frame clones and lacks some. This table holds 65,000 to 85,000 clones, 80% to 85% found once. This sample comprised peripheral blood, obtained on day 0 of AZD1222 vaccination. Source of these receptors: an adult in good health.

The chain is built from TRBV3-1 (or the pseudogene TRBV3-2) and TRBJ1-5, with TRBD1 matching 10 bases. The ends lost 4 bases at V and 6 bases at J; junction bases unmatched: 3. The length of the CDR3 is 14 residues. Germline CDR1 is LGHDT and CDR2 is YNNKEL (reference sequence). The CDR3 DNA sequence: TGTGCCAGCAGCCGAGGACAGGGGGTTCAGCCCCAGCATTTT. As protein: CASSRGQGVQPQHF.

The V call is TRBV4-1, the J call TRBJ2-4; TRBD2 agrees at 11 bases. The ends lost 2 bases at V and 5 bases at J; junction bases unmatched: 2. Germline V CDR1 and CDR2: MGHRA, YSYEKL. CDR3 size: 15 residues. The CDR3 DNA follows: TGCGCCAGCAGCCAACCGGGACTAGCGGAAAACATTCAGTACTTC. It encodes CASSQPGLAENIQYF.

The chain employs TRBV6-5 and TRBJ1-1, with D perhaps matching TRBD1 (6 bases). Germline loops: CDR1 MNHEY, CDR2 SVGAGI. The CDR3 sequence is 14 residues long. V was cut by 7 bases and J by 6 bases, with 18 bases left in between. The CDR3 region has the DNA TGTGCCAGCACCCTAACAGGGAGGGGCGCTGAAGCTTTCTTT. This sequence encodes CASTLTGRGAEAFF.

The chain has TRBV12-3 or TRBV12-4 and TRBJ1-2, with 7 bases that match TRBD1. V lost 5 bases and J lost 7; bases outside the gene matches: 1. The CDR3 loop spans 11 amino acids. The CDR3 loop is CASSPGGGYTF. CDR3 nucleotide sequence: TGTGCCAGCAGTCCAGGGGGTGGCTACACCTTC.

This sequence joins TRBV4-1 and TRBJ2-4; the D gene is possibly TRBD2 (5 bases). The CDR3 is made up of 15 amino acids. CDR1 MGHRA and CDR2 YSYEKL come from the germline V gene. V was cut by 5 bases and J by 0 bases, with 11 bases left in between. The CDR3 spells CASSGEGLAKNIQYF. CDR3 bases: TGCGCCAGCAGCGGTGAGGGCCTAGCCAAAAACATTCAGTACTTC.

V and J are TRBV4-2 and TRBJ2-7; 14 nucleotides match TRBD2. The CDR3 runs 16 residues. The V gene's germline CDR1 is LGHNA and CDR2 YNFKEQ. V dropped 3 bases and J dropped 3; count of bases not matched to a gene: 4. This CDR3 is CASSQTSGGAIYEQYF. CDR3 nucleotide sequence: TGTGCCAGCAGCCAGACTAGCGGGGGGGCCATCTACGAGCAGTACTTC.

The V gene is TRBV5-5, the J gene TRBJ1-2, with 11 positions matching TRBD1. The V and J ends lost 0 bases and 8 bases, in that order; junction bases with no gene match: 3. This CDR3 contains 14 residues. CDR1 is SGHKS and CDR2 is YYEKEE in the germline V gene (reference sequence). The CDR3 sequence is CASSLERTGGGYTF. The CDR3 DNA reads as TGTGCCAGCAGCTTGGAACGGACAGGGGGCGGCTACACCTTC. The full variable domain, completed using reference TRBV5-5 and TRBJ1-2, is DAGVTQSPTHLIKTRGQQVTLRCSPISGHKSVSWYQQVLGQGPQFIFQYYEKEERGRGNFPDRFSARQFPNYSSELNVNALLLGDSALYLCASSLERTGGGYTFGSGTRLTVV.

The rearrangement joins TRBV6-1 to TRBJ2-5; a weak D match, TRBD2 (5 bases). CDR1 is MNHNS and CDR2 is SASEGT in the germline V gene. Trimming shortened V by 2 bases and J by 4 bases, and 20 bases separated the two germline ends. The CDR3 runs to 17 residues. In DNA, the CDR3 is TGTGCCAGCAGTGAATTCGAGGGCCCCGTCGACGTAGAGACCCAGTACTTC. Translated: CASSEFEGPVDVETQYF.

The J gene is TRBJ2-5, the V gene TRBV28; D assignment may be TRBD1 or TRBD2 (5 bases each). The germline V and J ends were trimmed by 5 bases and 2 bases, with 12 bases remaining between them. CDR3 length: 14 residues. CDR1 and CDR2 (germline): MDHEN, SYDVKM. CDR3 in DNA: TGTGCCAGCAGTCTTTGGGACGCTCAAGAGACCCAGTACTTC. Translation: CASSLWDAQETQYF.